A selection of T cell receptor beta chains follows, all from one sample in a study of T cell responses to AZD1222 COVID-19 vaccine. Repertoires were generated with immunoSEQ multiplex PCR, while TCRdb's copy carries only in-frame clones and drops some. Of some 130,000 clones in the sample, over 75% are singletons; the top ten hold under 20%. The sample in question was peripheral blood, obtained on day 0 of MenACWY control vaccination. These receptors all stem from an adult in good health. Both conserved end residues are part of each CDR3. A D gene is named only where the DNA matches it firmly. Part of the rows lack a size; the others show once, few, many or a class for expanded clones.

-	-	TRBV2	TRBJ2-6	TGTGCCAGTATACAGGGCTCCTACTCTGGGGCCAACGTCCTGACTTTC	CASIQGSYSGANVLTF
-	once	TRBV19	TRBJ2-1	TGTGCCAGTGCAGGGCAGGGAATCAATGAGCAGTTCTTC	CASAGQGINEQFF
TRBD2	once	TRBV5-1	TRBJ2-5	TGCGCCAGCAGCTTGGGAGGGAGGGGCCAGTACTTC	CASSLGGRGQYF
-	-	TRBV5-6	TRBJ2-7	TGTGCCAGCAGCTTGAACCAGGGTGTAGGCGAGCAGTACTTC	CASSLNQGVGEQYF
-	-	TRBV27	TRBJ2-7	TGTGCCAGCAGTGGGGGGCCCTACGAGCAGTACTTC	CASSGGPYEQYF
-	-	TRBV5-5	TRBJ1-2	TGTGCCAGCAGCCCTGCCCAGGGTCTGAACTATGGCTACACCTTC	CASSPAQGLNYGYTF
TRBD2	-	TRBV2	TRBJ2-3	TGTGCCAGTAATGGACTAGCACGCACAGATACGCAGTATTTT	CASNGLARTDTQYF
TRBD1	-	TRBV30	TRBJ2-2	TGTGCCTGGAGATGGACAGGGGTTGGATCCGGGGAGCTGTTTTTT	CAWRWTGVGSGELFF
-	-	TRBV28	TRBJ2-1	TGTGCCAGCAGTTTAGTGGGACCCGCCATCTACAATGAGCAGTTCTTC	CASSLVGPAIYNEQFF
-	-	TRBV6-5	TRBJ1-4	TGTGCCAGCATCGCGGGAGGGGGTAATAGTGGAAAACTGTTTTTT	CASIAGGGNSGKLFF
TRBD1	once	TRBV5-1	TRBJ1-1	TGCGCCAGCAGCTTTCACTCGAACAGGGGGAACACTGAAGCTTTCTTT	CASSFHSNRGNTEAFF
TRBD1	few	TRBV6-4	TRBJ2-2	TGTGCCAGTAGGACAGGGGGCGAAACCGGGGAGCTGTTTTTT	CASRTGGETGELFF
-	-	TRBV2	TRBJ1-2	TGTGCCAGCAAGGCAGGGTACTATGGCTACACCTTC	CASKAGYYGYTF
-	-	TRBV5-1	TRBJ2-3	TGCGCCAGCGTGAATGGATTGGTCACAGATACGCAGTATTTT	CASVNGLVTDTQYF
-	-	TRBV28	TRBJ1-1	TGTGCCAGCATTCCGGGACGGTGGAACACTGAAGCTTTCTTT	CASIPGRWNTEAFF
-	-	TRBV7-9	TRBJ2-3	TGTGCCAGCAGCTTAGCGCTTAAGATGGGCAGGCGCTCAGATACGCAGTATTTT	CASSLALKMGRRSDTQYF
-	-	TRBV28	TRBJ1-1	TGTGCCACCCGGGGGGTGAACACTGAAGCTTTCTTT	CATRGVNTEAFF
-	-	TRBV18	TRBJ2-1	TGTGCCAGCTCACCACCGGACAGGAGGGGTAATGAGCAGTTCTTC	CASSPPDRRGNEQFF
-	once	TRBV19	TRBJ2-5	TGTGCCAGTAGTATCGGACTGGGAGAGACCCAGTACTTC	CASSIGLGETQYF
-	few	TRBV6-5	TRBJ1-6	TGTGCCAGCAGGAAACAGTTCTCCTATAATTCACCCCTCCACTTT	CASRKQFSYNSPLHF
TRBD1	-	TRBV2	TRBJ2-7	TGTGCCAGCAGCCGGGACAGGGGAACCTACGAGCAGTACTTC	CASSRDRGTYEQYF
-	-	TRBV21-1	TRBJ1-5	TGTGCCAGCAGCAAATTCAGGGACGGCAATCAGCCCCAGCATTTT	CASSKFRDGNQPQHF
-	-	TRBV5-1	TRBJ1-5	TGCGCCAGCAGCTTGGGGGGTGCGGGTAATCAGCCCCAGCATTTT	CASSLGGAGNQPQHF
-	-	TRBV27	TRBJ1-1	TGTGCCAGCACTTCTAAGGCCGTGGGGGACACTGAAGCTTTCTTT	CASTSKAVGDTEAFF
-	-	TRBV9	TRBJ1-1	TGTGCCAGCAGCGTATACGGGGGGCAGGGGAACACTGAAGCTTTCTTT	CASSVYGGQGNTEAFF